The subject of this entry is one TCR beta chain. What it binds is unknown. It was through 5'RACE template switching that TCR cDNA was made, with a universal primer site and UMIs added. Using its own MiXCR run on the 5' RACE reads, TCRdb lists one record per CDR3 protein. Among 500,000 to 650,000 distinct CDR3 sequences listed, about a sixth were seen once. These data belong to a study of T cells after yellow fever vaccination. As for the study in general: SMART-Seq v4 Ultra Low Input prepared libraries from low-cell fractions. Study-level findings and limits: Clonotypes shared by both compartments, CD4 and CD8, made up a small share. Re-detected after boosting: most primary clones, around 97% of CD4 and roughly 90% of CD8.

This CDR3 contains 14 residues. V gave up 4 bases and J gave up 4 bases, with 13 bases separating them. Germline V gives CDR1 LGHDT, CDR2 YNNKEL (reference sequence). The sequence came from a man aged 18 to 29 who received the YFV17D yellow fever vaccine. This chain connects TRBV3-1 to TRBJ1-2; TRBD1 might be the D (6 bases). Sequenced here: PBMCs, sampled 4 to 5 days after the first yellow fever vaccination. The CDR3 is CASSPHGGPYGYTF. The CDR3 bases are TGTGCCAGCAGCCCCCATGGGGGGCCCTATGGCTACACCTTC.